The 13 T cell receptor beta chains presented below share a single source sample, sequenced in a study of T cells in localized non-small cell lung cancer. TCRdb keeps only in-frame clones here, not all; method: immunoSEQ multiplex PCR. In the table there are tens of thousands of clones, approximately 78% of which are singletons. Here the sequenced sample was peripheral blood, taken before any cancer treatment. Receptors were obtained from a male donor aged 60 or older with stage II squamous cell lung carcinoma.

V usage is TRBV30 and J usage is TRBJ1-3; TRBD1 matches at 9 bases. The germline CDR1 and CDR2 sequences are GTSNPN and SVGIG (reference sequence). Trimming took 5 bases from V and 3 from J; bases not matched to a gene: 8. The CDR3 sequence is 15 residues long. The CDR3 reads CAWALQGAIGNTIYF. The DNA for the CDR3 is TGTGCCTGGGCCCTACAGGGGGCTATTGGAAACACCATATATTTT.

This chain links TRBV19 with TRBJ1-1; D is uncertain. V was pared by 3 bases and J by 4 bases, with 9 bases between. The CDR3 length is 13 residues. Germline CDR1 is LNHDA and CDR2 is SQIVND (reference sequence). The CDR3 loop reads CASSIGGPTEAFF. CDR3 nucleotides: TGTGCCAGTAGTATCGGAGGGCCCACTGAAGCTTTCTTT.

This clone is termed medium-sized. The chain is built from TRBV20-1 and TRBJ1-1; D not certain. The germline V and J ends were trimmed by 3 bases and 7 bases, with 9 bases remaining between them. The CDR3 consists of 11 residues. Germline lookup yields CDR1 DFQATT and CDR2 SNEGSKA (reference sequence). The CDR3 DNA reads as TGCAGTGCTAGGCCAGTAGGTGAAGCTTTCTTT. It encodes CSARPVGEAFF.

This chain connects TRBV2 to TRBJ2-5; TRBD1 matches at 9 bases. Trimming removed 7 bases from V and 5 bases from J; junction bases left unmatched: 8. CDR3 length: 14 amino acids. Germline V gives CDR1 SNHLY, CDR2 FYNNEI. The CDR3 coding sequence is TGTGCCAGCAAGTCGGACAGGGGAAGGGAGACCCAGTACTTC. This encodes CASKSDRGRETQYF. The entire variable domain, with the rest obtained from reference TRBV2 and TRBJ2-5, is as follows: EPEVTQTPSHQVTQMGQEVILRCVPISNHLYFYWYRQILGQKVEFLVSFYNNEISEKSEIFDDQFSVERPDGSNFTLKIRSTKLEDSAMYFCASKSDRGRETQYFGPGTRLLVL.

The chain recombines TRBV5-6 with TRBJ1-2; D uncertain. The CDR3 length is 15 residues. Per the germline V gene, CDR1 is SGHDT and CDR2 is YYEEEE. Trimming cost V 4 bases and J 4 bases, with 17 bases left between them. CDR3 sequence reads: CASSAPVSESYGYTF. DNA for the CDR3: TGTGCCAGCAGCGCGCCCGTGTCGGAATCCTATGGCTACACCTTC.

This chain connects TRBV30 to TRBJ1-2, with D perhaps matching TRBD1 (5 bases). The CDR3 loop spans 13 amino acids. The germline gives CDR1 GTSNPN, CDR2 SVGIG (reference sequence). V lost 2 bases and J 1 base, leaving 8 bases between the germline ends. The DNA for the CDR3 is TGTGCCTGGAGTACAGGTTATAACTATGGCTACACCTTC. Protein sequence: CAWSTGYNYGYTF. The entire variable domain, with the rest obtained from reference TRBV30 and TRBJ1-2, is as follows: SQTIHQWPATLVQPVGSPLSLECTVEGTSNPNLYWYRQAAGRGLQLLFYSVGIGQISSEVPQNLSASRPQDRQFILSSKKLLLSDSGFYLCAWSTGYNYGYTFGSGTRLTVV.

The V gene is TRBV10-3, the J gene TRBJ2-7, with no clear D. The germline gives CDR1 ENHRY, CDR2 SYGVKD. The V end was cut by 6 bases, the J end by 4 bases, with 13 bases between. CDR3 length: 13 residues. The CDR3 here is CAIRAPTDYEQYF. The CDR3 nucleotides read TGTGCCATCAGAGCCCCGACGGATTACGAGCAGTACTTC.

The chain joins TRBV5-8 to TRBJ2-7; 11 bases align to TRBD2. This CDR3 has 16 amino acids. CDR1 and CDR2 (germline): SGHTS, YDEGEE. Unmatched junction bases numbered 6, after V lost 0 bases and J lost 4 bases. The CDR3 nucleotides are TGTGCCAGCAGCTTGGCGTTACTAGCGGGGGAATACGAGCAGTACTTC. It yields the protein CASSLALLAGEYEQYF.

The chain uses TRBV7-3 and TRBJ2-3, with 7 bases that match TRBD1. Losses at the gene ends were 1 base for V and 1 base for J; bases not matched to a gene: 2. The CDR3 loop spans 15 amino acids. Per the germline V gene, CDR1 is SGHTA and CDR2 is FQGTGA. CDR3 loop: CASSLNQGGTDTQYF. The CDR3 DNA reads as TGTGCCAGCAGCTTAAATCAGGGGGGCACAGATACGCAGTATTTT.

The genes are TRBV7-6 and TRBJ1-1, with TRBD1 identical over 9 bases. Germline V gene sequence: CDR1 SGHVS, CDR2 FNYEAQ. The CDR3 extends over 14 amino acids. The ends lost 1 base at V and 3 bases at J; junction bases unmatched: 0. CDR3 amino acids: CASSLDRGHTEAFF. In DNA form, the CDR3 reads TGTGCCAGCAGCTTAGACAGGGGGCACACTGAAGCTTTCTTT.

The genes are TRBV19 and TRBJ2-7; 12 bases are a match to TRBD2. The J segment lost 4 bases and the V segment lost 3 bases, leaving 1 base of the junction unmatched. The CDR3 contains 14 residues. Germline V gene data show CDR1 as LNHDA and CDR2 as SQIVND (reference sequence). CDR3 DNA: TGTGCCAGTAGTATGACTAGCGGGAGTTACGAGCAGTACTTC. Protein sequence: CASSMTSGSYEQYF.

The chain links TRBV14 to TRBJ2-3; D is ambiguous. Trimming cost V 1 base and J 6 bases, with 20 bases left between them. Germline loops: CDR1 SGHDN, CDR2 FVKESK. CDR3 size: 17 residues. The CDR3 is CASSQGPLDPRADTQYF. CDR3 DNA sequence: TGTGCCAGCAGCCAAGGCCCACTGGACCCTCGGGCGGATACGCAGTATTTT. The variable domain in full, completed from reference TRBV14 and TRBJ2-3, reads EAGVTQFPSHSVIEKGQTVTLRCDPISGHDNLYWYRRVMGKEIKFLLHFVKESKQDESGMPNNRFLAERTGGTYSTLKVQPAELEDSGVYFCASSQGPLDPRADTQYFGPGTRLTVL.

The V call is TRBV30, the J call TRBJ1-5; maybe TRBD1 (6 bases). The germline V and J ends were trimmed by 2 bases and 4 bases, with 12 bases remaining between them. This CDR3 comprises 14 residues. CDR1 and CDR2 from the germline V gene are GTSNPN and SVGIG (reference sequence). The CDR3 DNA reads TGTGCCTGGAGTTGGGGGGCGGGAAATCAGCCCCAGCATTTT. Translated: CAWSWGAGNQPQHF.